This record concerns one T cell receptor (beta chain) sequence. Its specificity is unknown. The data were taken from a study of radiotherapy plus CTLA-4 blockade in lung cancer. Findings and caveats of the study: Best predicting response, reportedly, were early blood T cell clone dynamics, with interferon-beta.

Profiling relied on immunoSEQ multiplex PCR, and the TCRdb table lists in-frame clones only, not all of them. This sample has tens of thousands of clones; roughly 81% occur once, and the top ten carry 4.8%. V was pared by 3 bases and J by 1 base, with 6 bases between. Germline V gene sequence: CDR1 KGHSH, CDR2 LQKENI. The CDR3 loop spans 13 amino acids. The material sequenced was peripheral blood, taken from a patient treated with radiotherapy plus ipilimumab. The rearrangement links TRBV18 to TRBJ1-1; D might be TRBD1 (5 bases). The receptor's source is a human donor with non-small cell lung cancer whose response to radiotherapy plus ipilimumab could not be evaluated. CDR3 sequence reads: CASSPQGNTEAFF. The CDR3 region has the DNA TGTGCCAGCTCACCGCAGGGGAACACTGAAGCTTTCTTT.